A single sample is the source of the 27 T cell receptor beta chains below, sequenced in a study of cytomegalovirus exposure and HLA in healthy donors. PCR used 60 Vbeta primers and 13 Jbeta primers. Sequencing used immunoSEQ multiplex PCR; TCRdb keeps in-frame clones, though not all of them. The sample lists 120,000 or so clones; roughly four fifths were seen once. The sample comprised PBMCs. All receptors derive from a woman aged 50 to 60 in good health and CMV-seropositive.

The chain has TRBV19 and TRBJ1-1, with D perhaps matching TRBD1 (6 bases). From germline, CDR1 is LNHDA and CDR2 SQIVND (reference sequence). This CDR3 spans 12 amino acids. V was trimmed by 10 bases and J by 4 bases, leaving 13 bases between them. CDR3 in amino acids: CATTTGTTEAFF. CDR3 DNA sequence: TGTGCCACCACGACAGGTACCACTGAAGCTTTCTTT.

The rearrangement links TRBV30 to TRBJ1-5; 9 bases are a match to TRBD1. The V and J ends lost 3 bases and 0 bases, in that order; junction bases with no gene match: 12. Germline V gene lookup returns CDR1 GTSNPN and CDR2 SVGIG (reference sequence). The CDR3 runs 18 residues. As DNA, the CDR3 is TGTGCCTGGAGGTCGTCGGACAGGGGTGCAAATAGCAATCAGCCCCAGCATTTT. Its translation is CAWRSSDRGANSNQPQHF.

The chain employs TRBV4-2 and TRBJ2-3; 11 bases fit TRBD2. Germline loops: CDR1 LGHNA, CDR2 YNFKEQ. The CDR3 has 16 residues. V was pared by 4 bases and J by 4 bases, with 7 bases of the junction left unmatched. This CDR3 is CASSPYSGGAPDTQYF. The DNA of the CDR3 is TGTGCCAGCAGCCCATATAGCGGGGGGGCTCCAGATACGCAGTATTTT.

The rearrangement joins TRBV6-4 to TRBJ2-1; TRBD1 aligns across 7 bases. With V trimmed by 3 bases and J by 5 bases, 1 base remained unmatched. The CDR3 extends over 13 amino acids. CDR1 and CDR2 (germline): MRHNA, SNTAGT. The CDR3 DNA follows: TGTGCCAGCAGTGAAGGGGGCCACAATGAGCAGTTCTTC. It yields the protein CASSEGGHNEQFF.

The V gene is TRBV2, the J gene TRBJ2-1; D uncertain. Trimming shortened V by 2 bases and J by 8 bases, and 13 bases separated the two germline ends. This CDR3 is built from 14 residues. In germline, CDR1 is SNHLY, CDR2 FYNNEI. The CDR3 DNA follows: TGTGCCAGCAGTGAAACCCTTGCGTCGGATGAGCAGTTCTTC. It yields the protein CASSETLASDEQFF. Variable domain in full (rest from reference TRBV2 and TRBJ2-1): EPEVTQTPSHQVTQMGQEVILRCVPISNHLYFYWYRQILGQKVEFLVSFYNNEISEKSEIFDDQFSVERPDGSNFTLKIRSTKLEDSAMYFCASSETLASDEQFFGPGTRLTVL.

This clone showed up just once. The chain couples TRBV7-2 to TRBJ2-5; D remains unclear. Trimming shortened V by 1 base and J by 11 bases, and 20 bases separated the two germline ends. Per the germline V gene, CDR1 is SGHTA and CDR2 is FQGNSA. The CDR3 sequence is 15 residues long. CDR3 loop: CASSLDGLDSREQYF. CDR3 sequence (DNA): TGTGCCAGCAGCTTAGACGGTCTAGATTCACGTGAGCAGTACTTC.

The V call is TRBV5-5, the J call TRBJ2-7; maybe TRBD2 (5 bases). The CDR3 totals 16 residues. Germline V gene lookup returns CDR1 SGHKS and CDR2 YYEKEE (reference sequence). Trimming took off 0 bases at V and 0 bases at J, with 13 bases between the two ends. The CDR3 DNA follows: TGTGCCAGCAGCTTGGGAGTGAGAGCGGCCTCCTACGAGCAGTACTTC. This gives the protein CASSLGVRAASYEQYF.

V and J are TRBV29-1 and TRBJ2-3, with D possibly TRBD2 on 6 matching bases. Per the germline V gene, CDR1 is SQVTM and CDR2 is ANQGSEA. V lost 4 bases, J lost 2 bases, and 13 bases lay in between. The CDR3 extends over 14 amino acids. The CDR3 DNA sequence: TGCAGCGTTGTTACGCGGGAAATCACAGATACGCAGTATTTT. This encodes CSVVTREITDTQYF.

This rearrangement joins TRBV6-1 to TRBJ2-7; no definite D call. This CDR3 region has 16 residues. Germline-derived CDR1 and CDR2 are MNHNS and SASEGT. With 4 bases removed from V and 3 bases from J, the gap between germline ends came to 19 bases. CDR3 amino acids: CASSVVFEVPLYEQYF. The CDR3 DNA reads TGTGCCAGCAGTGTAGTCTTTGAGGTGCCGCTCTACGAGCAGTACTTC.

The chain joins TRBV6-5 to TRBJ2-7, with 8 bases identical to TRBD2. The germline CDR1 and CDR2 sequences are MNHEY and SVGAGI. J gave up 0 bases and V 7 bases, and 8 bases lay outside the gene matches. There are 15 residues in the CDR3. For the CDR3, the DNA is TGTGCCAGCAATCCCGGGGCGGGGGGCTCCTACGAGCAGTACTTC. Translation gives CASNPGAGGSYEQYF.

The CDR3 reads CASGPPGQGHISGANVLTF. CDR3 nucleotide sequence: TGTGCTAGTGGTCCTCCGGGACAGGGACACATCTCTGGGGCCAACGTCCTGACTTTC. The chain combines TRBV12-5 with TRBJ2-6; 9 nucleotides line up with TRBD1. There are 19 residues in the CDR3. The V gene's germline CDR1 is LGHNT and CDR2 FRNRAP. V shed 5 bases, J shed 0 bases, and the junction held 11 bases outside the gene matches.

V and J are TRBV11-2 and TRBJ2-1; TRBD2 agrees at 11 bases. The CDR3 length is 15 residues. Germline trimming cut 6 bases from V and 7 bases from J; bases unmatched to any gene: 8. Per the germline V gene, CDR1 is SGHAT and CDR2 is FQNNGV. Here the CDR3 reads CASRLGLADQNEQFF. CDR3 DNA: TGTGCCAGCAGGCTGGGACTAGCGGACCAGAATGAGCAGTTCTTC.

Regarding this clone: A junction end diverges from the germline sequence, so it may reflect a read error. The chain carries TRBV4-1 and TRBJ2-3, with TRBD2 identical over 10 bases. From germline, CDR1 is MGHRA and CDR2 YSYEKL. The CDR3 has 17 residues. The CDR3 loop is CASRQEIAGGGTDTQYF. The CDR3, as DNA: TGCGCCAGCCGCCAAGAGATAGCGGGGGGAGGCACAGATACGCAGTATTTT.

Only a few counts were recorded for this clone. The chain carries TRBV18 and TRBJ1-1, with 10 positions matching TRBD1. The CDR3 is 14 amino acids. Germline V gives CDR1 KGHSH, CDR2 LQKENI. V gave up 6 bases and J gave up 5 bases; unmatched junction bases: 6. CDR3 sequence: CASSFGQGGTEAFF. The DNA of the CDR3 is TGTGCCAGCTCCTTCGGACAGGGGGGAACTGAAGCTTTCTTT.

The J gene is TRBJ2-3, the V gene TRBV11-3, with D unresolved. This CDR3 comprises 12 residues. Trimming stripped 5 bases from V and 2 bases from J, with 5 bases between. Germline values: CDR1 SGHNT, CDR2 YENEEA. CDR3 DNA sequence: TGTGCCAGCAGCCCAAACACAGATACGCAGTATTTT. Protein product: CASSPNTDTQYF.

With regard to this clone: The identical CDR3 is also encoded by other nucleotide sequences in the sample. This rearrangement joins TRBV5-4 to TRBJ2-7; 8 bases are a match to TRBD1. The germline V gene has CDR1 SGHNT and CDR2 YYREEE (reference sequence). The CDR3 totals 15 residues. The V segment lost 3 bases and the J segment 3 bases; nucleotides outside the gene matches: 8. The CDR3 DNA is TGTGCCAGCAGCTCTCGTTCTGGACAGGGCTACGAGCAGTACTTC. It codes for CASSSRSGQGYEQYF.

V and J are TRBV28 and TRBJ2-1; tentatively, D is TRBD1 (6 bases). The CDR3 has 12 residues. The germline gives CDR1 MDHEN, CDR2 SYDVKM. The CDR3 nucleotides are TGTGCGAGCGGCAGGGGATACAATGAGCAGTTCTTC. Protein product: CASGRGYNEQFF.

V gene TRBV5-1 combines with J gene TRBJ2-5, with 9 bases that match TRBD2. CDR1 and CDR2 from the germline V gene are SGHRS and YFSETQ. The length of the CDR3 is 18 residues. Trimming took 4 bases from V and 5 from J; bases not matched to a gene: 18. The CDR3 sequence: CASSRPRRGGAQGETQYF. The DNA for the CDR3 is TGCGCCAGCAGCCGGCCCCGACGCGGGGGGGCGCAAGGGGAGACCCAGTACTTC. The entire variable domain, with the rest obtained from reference TRBV5-1 and TRBJ2-5, is as follows: KAGVTQTPRYLIKTRGQQVTLSCSPISGHRSVSWYQQTPGQGLQFLFEYFSETQRNKGNFPGRFSGRQFSNSRSEMNVSTLELGDSALYLCASSRPRRGGAQGETQYFGPGTRLLVL.

The rearrangement uses TRBV11-2 and TRBJ2-6; D unclear. The CDR3 extends over 15 amino acids. Germline V gene lookup returns CDR1 SGHAT and CDR2 FQNNGV. Trimming took 5 bases from V and 0 from J, leaving 8 bases between them. For the CDR3, the DNA is TGTGCCAGCAGCCGCCGCGGCTCTGGGGCCAACGTCCTGACTTTC. Its translation: CASSRRGSGANVLTF.

The genes are TRBV4-1 and TRBJ1-2, with 7 bases aligning to TRBD1. This CDR3 is 15 amino acids long. Trimming cost V 4 bases and J 0 bases; bases outside gene matches: 5. Germline V CDR1 and CDR2: MGHRA, YSYEKL. Here the CDR3 reads CASSPQQGSNYGYTF. The CDR3 DNA sequence: TGCGCCAGCAGCCCTCAACAGGGGTCTAACTATGGCTACACCTTC.

This clone was picked up one time. The chain carries TRBV11-3 and TRBJ2-7, with 8 nucleotides matching TRBD2. The J segment lost 0 bases and the V segment lost 4 bases, leaving 11 bases of the junction unmatched. The CDR3 has 17 amino acids. Germline CDR1 SGHNT, CDR2 YENEEA. The CDR3 region is CASSSYMAGGLSYEQYF. DNA of the CDR3: TGTGCCAGCAGCTCCTATATGGCGGGGGGTCTCTCCTACGAGCAGTACTTC.

The chain joins TRBV5-1 to TRBJ2-1; possible D gene TRBD1, 8 bases. The CDR3 contains 14 residues. Germline CDR1 is SGHRS and CDR2 is YFSETQ. V was pared by 2 bases and J by 6 bases, with 12 bases between. Here the CDR3 reads CASSLQGGGNEQFF. CDR3 DNA sequence: TGCGCCAGCAGCTTACAGGGGGGGGGCAATGAGCAGTTCTTC.

This clone showed up just a few times. The chain employs TRBV30 and TRBJ2-5; TRBD2 aligns across 10 bases. The V segment lost 0 bases and the J segment 5 bases; nucleotides outside the gene matches: 3. Germline loops: CDR1 GTSNPN, CDR2 SVGIG (reference sequence). This CDR3 comprises 14 residues. The CDR3 reads CAWSVGLADETQYF. The CDR3 DNA sequence: TGTGCCTGGAGTGTTGGACTAGCGGACGAGACCCAGTACTTC.

The chain employs TRBV9 and TRBJ1-1; D not resolved. Germline-derived CDR1 and CDR2 are SGDLS and YYNGEE. The CDR3 has 13 residues. V was pared by 0 bases and J by 3 bases, with 6 bases between. For the CDR3, the DNA is TGTGCCAGCAGCGTAGTTCGGGACACTGAAGCTTTCTTT. This sequence encodes CASSVVRDTEAFF.

This sequence joins TRBV11-2 and TRBJ2-7; D is ambiguous. This CDR3 has 11 amino acids. The germline V gene has CDR1 SGHAT and CDR2 FQNNGV. V was clipped by 8 bases and J by 4 bases, with 9 bases between them. CDR3 in amino acids: CASRSIYEQYF. The CDR3, as DNA: TGTGCCAGCCGCTCCATTTACGAGCAGTACTTC.

The chain combines TRBV7-2 with TRBJ2-1, with TRBD2 identical over 12 bases. Per the germline V gene, CDR1 is SGHTA and CDR2 is FQGNSA. Germline trimming cut 4 bases from V and 9 bases from J; bases unmatched to any gene: 10. CDR3 length: 16 residues. In nucleotides, the CDR3 is TGTGCCAGCAGCTATCGTTCTAGCGGGGGGGCAAGTGAGCAGTTCTTC. This codes for CASSYRSSGGASEQFF.

The chain is built from TRBV6-1 and TRBJ2-3; D remains unclear. Germline V gives CDR1 MNHNS, CDR2 SASEGT. V lost 5 bases, J lost 5 bases, and 11 bases lay in between. CDR3 size: 13 residues. CDR3 in DNA: TGTGCCAGCAGTCTGGTGCCGGGAGATACGCAGTATTTT. Amino acids: CASSLVPGDTQYF.